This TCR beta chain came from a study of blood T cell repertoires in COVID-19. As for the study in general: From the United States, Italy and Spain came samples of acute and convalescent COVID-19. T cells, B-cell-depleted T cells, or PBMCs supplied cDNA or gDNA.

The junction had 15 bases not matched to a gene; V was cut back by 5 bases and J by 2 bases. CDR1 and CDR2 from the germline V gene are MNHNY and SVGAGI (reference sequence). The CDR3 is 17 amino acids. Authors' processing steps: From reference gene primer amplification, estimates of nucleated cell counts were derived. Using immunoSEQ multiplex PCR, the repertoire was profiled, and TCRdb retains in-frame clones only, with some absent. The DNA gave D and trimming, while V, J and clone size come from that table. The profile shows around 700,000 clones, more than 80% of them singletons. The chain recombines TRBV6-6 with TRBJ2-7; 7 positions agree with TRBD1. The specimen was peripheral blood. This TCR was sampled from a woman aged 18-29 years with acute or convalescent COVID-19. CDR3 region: CASSPTDRAKSTYEQYF. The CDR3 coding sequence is TGTGCCAGCAGTCCAACCGACAGGGCTAAATCTACCTACGAGCAGTACTTC.